This entry describes one T cell receptor beta chain. What it binds is unknown. TCRdb re-called the 5' RACE reads through MiXCR, storing one row per CDR3 protein. In the table there are fewer than 650,000 distinct CDR3 sequences, more than 9% of which are singletons. This record comes from a study of identical twins. Study-wide findings and caveats: Researchers reported weaker excess twin sharing in beta out-of-frame sequences.

A further study also used this sample, focusing on yellow fever vaccine responses in identical twins.

The source of this sequence is a woman between 18 and 29 years old in good health. Sequencing was carried out using PBMCs.

CDR3 residues: CASSFASGRLATDTQYF. In nucleotides, the CDR3 is TGTGCCAGCAGTTTTGCTAGCGGGAGGTTAGCCACAGATACGCAGTATTTT. The V call is TRBV28, the J call TRBJ2-3, with 11 nucleotides matching TRBD2. CDR3 length: 17 amino acids. Per the germline V gene, CDR1 is MDHEN and CDR2 is SYDVKM. V was clipped by 3 bases and J by 2 bases; unmatched bases: 7.